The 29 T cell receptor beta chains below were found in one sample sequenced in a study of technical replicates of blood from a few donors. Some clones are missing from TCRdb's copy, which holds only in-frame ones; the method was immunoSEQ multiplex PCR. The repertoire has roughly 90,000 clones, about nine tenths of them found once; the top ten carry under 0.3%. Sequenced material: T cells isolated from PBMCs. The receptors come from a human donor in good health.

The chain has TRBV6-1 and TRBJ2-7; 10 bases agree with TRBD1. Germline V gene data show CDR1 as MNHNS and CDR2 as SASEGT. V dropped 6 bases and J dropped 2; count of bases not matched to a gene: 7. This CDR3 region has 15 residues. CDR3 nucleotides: TGTGCCAGCAGGCCTGAGACAGGGGGCCCCTACGAGCAGTACTTC. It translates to CASRPETGGPYEQYF.

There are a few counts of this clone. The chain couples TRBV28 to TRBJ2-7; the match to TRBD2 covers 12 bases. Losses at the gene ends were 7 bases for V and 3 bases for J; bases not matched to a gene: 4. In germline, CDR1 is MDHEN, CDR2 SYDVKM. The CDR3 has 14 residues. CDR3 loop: CASTEGLAGYEQYF. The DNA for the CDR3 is TGTGCCAGCACCGAGGGACTAGCGGGCTACGAGCAGTACTTC.

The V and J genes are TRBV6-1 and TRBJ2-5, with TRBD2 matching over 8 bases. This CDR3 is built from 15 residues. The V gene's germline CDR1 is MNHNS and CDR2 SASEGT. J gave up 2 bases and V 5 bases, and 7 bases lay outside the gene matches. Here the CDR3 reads CASSLTSGRQETQYF. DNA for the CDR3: TGTGCCAGCAGTCTTACTAGCGGTAGACAAGAGACCCAGTACTTC.

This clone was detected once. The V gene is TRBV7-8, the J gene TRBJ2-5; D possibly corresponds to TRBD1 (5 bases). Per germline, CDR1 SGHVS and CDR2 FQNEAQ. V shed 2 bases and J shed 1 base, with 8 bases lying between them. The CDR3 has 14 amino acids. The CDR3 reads CASSLTGAQETQYF. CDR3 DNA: TGTGCCAGCAGCTTAACAGGAGCCCAAGAGACCCAGTACTTC.

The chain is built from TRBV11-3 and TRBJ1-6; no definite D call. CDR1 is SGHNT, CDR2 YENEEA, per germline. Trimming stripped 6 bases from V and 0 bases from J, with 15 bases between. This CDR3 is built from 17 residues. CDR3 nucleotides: TGTGCCAGCAGATCCCGGGTGGGTAGCTCCTATAATTCACCCCTCCACTTT. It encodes CASRSRVGSSYNSPLHF.

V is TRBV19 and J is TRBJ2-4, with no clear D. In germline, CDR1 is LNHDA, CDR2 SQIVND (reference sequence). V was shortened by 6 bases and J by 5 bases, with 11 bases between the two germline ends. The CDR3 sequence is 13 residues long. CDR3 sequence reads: CASRLLSQNIQYF. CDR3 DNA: TGTGCCAGTAGACTTCTATCCCAAAACATTCAGTACTTC.

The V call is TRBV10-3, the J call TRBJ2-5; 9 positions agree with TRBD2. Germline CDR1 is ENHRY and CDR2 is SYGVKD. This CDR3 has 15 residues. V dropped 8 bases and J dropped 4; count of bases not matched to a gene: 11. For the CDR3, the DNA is TGTGCCATCCGGGTCGGGACTAGCCGGCCAGAGACCCAGTACTTC. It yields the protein CAIRVGTSRPETQYF.

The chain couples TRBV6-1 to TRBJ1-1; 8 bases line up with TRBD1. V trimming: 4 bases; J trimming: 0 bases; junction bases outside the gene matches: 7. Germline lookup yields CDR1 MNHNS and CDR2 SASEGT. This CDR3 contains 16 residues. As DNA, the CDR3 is TGTGCCAGCAGTGGAGGGACAGGATATATGAACACTGAAGCTTTCTTT. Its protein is CASSGGTGYMNTEAFF.

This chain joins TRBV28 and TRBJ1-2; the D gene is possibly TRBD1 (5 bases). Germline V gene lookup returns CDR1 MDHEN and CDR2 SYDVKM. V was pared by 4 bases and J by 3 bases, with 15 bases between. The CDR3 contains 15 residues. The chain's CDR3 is CASSSAGKGHYGYTF. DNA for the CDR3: TGTGCCAGCAGTTCCGCGGGAAAGGGGCACTATGGCTACACCTTC.

As DNA, the CDR3 is TGTGCCAGCAGTTACTTTCTTGGGACAGGGCACAATGAGCAGTTCTTC. Translation gives CASSYFLGTGHNEQFF. The chain links TRBV6-5 to TRBJ2-1, with 9 bases aligning to TRBD1. This CDR3 comprises 16 residues. V shed 1 base, J shed 5 bases, and the junction held 6 bases outside the gene matches. CDR1 MNHEY and CDR2 SVGAGI come from the germline V gene.

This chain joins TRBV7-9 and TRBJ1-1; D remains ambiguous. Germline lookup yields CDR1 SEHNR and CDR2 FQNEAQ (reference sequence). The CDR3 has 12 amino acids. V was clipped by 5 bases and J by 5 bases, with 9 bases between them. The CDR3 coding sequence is TGTGCCAGCAGCCCCCGTTTAACTGAAGCTTTCTTT. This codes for CASSPRLTEAFF.

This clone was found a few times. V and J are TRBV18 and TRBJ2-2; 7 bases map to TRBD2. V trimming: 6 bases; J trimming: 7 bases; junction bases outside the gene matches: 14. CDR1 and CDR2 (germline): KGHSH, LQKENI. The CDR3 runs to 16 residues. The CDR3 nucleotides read TGTGCCAGCTCTGATCGGGCTAGCGGCCAGAGCGGGGAGCTGTTTTTT. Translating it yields CASSDRASGQSGELFF. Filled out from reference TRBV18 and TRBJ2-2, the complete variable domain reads NAGVMQNPRHLVRRRGQEARLRCSPMKGHSHVYWYRQLPEEGLKFMVYLQKENIIDESGMPKERFSAEFPKEGPSILRIQQVVRGDSAAYFCASSDRASGQSGELFFGEGSRLTVL.

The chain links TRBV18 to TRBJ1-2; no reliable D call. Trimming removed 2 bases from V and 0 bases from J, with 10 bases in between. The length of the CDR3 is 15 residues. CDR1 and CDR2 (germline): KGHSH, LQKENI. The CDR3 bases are TGTGCCAGCTCACCAACTCAGGATACTAACTATGGCTACACCTTC. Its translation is CASSPTQDTNYGYTF.

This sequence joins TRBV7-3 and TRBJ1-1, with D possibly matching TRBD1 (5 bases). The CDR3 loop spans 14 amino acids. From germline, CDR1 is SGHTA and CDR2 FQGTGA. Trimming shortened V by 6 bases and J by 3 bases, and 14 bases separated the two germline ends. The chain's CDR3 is CASRSSDRYTEAFF. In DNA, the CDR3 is TGTGCCAGCAGGTCATCAGACAGATACACTGAAGCTTTCTTT. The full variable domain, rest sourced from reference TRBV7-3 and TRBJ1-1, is GAGVSQTPSNKVTEKGKYVELRCDPISGHTALYWYRQSLGQGPEFLIYFQGTGAADDSGLPNDRFFAVRPEGSVSTLKIQRTERGDSAVYLCASRSSDRYTEAFFGQGTRLTVV.

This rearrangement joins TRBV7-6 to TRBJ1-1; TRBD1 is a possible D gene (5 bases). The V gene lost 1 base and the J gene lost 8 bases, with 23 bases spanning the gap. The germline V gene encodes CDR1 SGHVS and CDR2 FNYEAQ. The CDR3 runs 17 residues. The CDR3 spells CASSLGDDSAFHLEAFF. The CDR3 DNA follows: TGTGCCAGCAGCTTAGGAGACGACAGTGCGTTTCATTTGGAAGCTTTCTTT.

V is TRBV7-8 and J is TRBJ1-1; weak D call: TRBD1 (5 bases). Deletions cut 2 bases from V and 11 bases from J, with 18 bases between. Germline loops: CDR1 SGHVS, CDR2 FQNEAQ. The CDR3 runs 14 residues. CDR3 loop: CASSLYGQKGYAFF. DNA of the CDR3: TGTGCCAGCAGCTTATATGGACAAAAAGGGTACGCTTTCTTT. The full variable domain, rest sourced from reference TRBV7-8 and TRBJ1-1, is GAGVSQSPRYKVAKRGQDVALRCDPISGHVSLFWYQQALGQGPEFLTYFQNEAQLDKSGLPSDRFFAERPEGSVSTLKIQRTQQEDSAVYLCASSLYGQKGYAFFGQGTRLTVV.

CDR3 protein: CASSPTGPQETQYF. The CDR3 coding sequence is TGTGCCAGCAGCCCGACAGGGCCCCAAGAGACCCAGTACTTC. J is TRBJ2-5 and V is TRBV7-3; 7 positions match TRBD1. The trim removed 5 bases at V and 1 base at J, leaving 4 bases unmatched. CDR1 SGHTA and CDR2 FQGTGA come from the germline V gene. The CDR3 consists of 14 residues.

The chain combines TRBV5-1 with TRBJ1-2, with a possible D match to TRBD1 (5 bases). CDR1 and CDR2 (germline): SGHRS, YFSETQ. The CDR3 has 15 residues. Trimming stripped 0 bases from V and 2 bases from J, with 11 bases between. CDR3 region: CASSLDRPTNYGYTF. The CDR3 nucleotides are TGCGCCAGCAGCTTGGACAGGCCAACAAACTATGGCTACACCTTC.

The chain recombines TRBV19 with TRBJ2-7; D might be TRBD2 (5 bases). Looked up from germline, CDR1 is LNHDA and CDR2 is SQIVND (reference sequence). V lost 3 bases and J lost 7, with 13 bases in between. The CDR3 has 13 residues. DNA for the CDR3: TGTGCCAGTAGTATTCAGGACTTGAGGGAGCAGTACTTC. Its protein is CASSIQDLREQYF.

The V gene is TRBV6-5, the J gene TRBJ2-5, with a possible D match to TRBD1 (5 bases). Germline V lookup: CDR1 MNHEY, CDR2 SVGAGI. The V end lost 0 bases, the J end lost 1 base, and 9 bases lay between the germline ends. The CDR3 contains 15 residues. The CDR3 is CASSYSGHPQETQYF. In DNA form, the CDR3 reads TGTGCCAGCAGTTACTCGGGGCATCCCCAAGAGACCCAGTACTTC.

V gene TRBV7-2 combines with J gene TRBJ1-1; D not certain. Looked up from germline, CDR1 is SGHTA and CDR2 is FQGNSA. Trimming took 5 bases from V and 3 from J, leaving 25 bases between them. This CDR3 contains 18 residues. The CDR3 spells CASSPGRVGVRWDTEAFF. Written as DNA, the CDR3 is TGTGCCAGCAGCCCGGGAAGGGTCGGAGTTAGGTGGGACACTGAAGCTTTCTTT.

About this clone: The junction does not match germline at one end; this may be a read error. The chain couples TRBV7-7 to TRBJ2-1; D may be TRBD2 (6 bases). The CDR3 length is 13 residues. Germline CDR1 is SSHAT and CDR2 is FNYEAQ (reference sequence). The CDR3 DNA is TGTGCTAGCAGCTCGGACCGGGGGAATGAGCAGTTCTTC. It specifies CASSSDRGNEQFF.

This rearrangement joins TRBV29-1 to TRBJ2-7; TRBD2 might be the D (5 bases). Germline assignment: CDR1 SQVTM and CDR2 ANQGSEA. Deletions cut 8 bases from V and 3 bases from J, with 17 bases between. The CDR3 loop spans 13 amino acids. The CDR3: CSTRLAEDYEQYF. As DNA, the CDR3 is TGCAGCACCAGACTTGCGGAGGACTACGAGCAGTACTTC.

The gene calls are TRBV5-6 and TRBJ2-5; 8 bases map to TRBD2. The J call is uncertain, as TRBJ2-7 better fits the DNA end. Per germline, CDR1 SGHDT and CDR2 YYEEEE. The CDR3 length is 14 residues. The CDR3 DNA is TGTGCCAGCAGAGGGAGCGGGAGTATTCCCGAGCAGTACTTC. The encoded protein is CASRGSGSIPEQYF.

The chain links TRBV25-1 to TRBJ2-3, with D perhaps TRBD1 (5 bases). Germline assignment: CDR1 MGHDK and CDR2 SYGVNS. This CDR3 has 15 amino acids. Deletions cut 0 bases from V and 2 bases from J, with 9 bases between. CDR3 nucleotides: TGTGCCAGCAGTGAATACAAGGGGTCCACAGATACGCAGTATTTT. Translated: CASSEYKGSTDTQYF.

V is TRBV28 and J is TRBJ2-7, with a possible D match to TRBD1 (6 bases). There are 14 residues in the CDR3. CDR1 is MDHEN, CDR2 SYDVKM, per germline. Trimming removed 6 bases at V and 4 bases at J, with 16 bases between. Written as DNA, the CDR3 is TGTGCCAGCAGCTCCCCCAGGGGACGGTACGAGCAGTACTTC. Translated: CASSSPRGRYEQYF. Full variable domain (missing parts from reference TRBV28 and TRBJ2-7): DVKVTQSSRYLVKRTGEKVFLECVQDMDHENMFWYRQDPGLGLRLIYFSYDVKMKEKGDIPEGYSVSREKKERFSLILESASTNQTSMYLCASSSPRGRYEQYFGPGTRLTVT.

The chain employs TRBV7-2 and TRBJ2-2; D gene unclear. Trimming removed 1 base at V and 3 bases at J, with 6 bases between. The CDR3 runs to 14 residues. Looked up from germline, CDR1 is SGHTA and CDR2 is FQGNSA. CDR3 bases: TGTGCCAGCAGCTTAGGTCCCGACACCGGGGAGCTGTTTTTT. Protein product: CASSLGPDTGELFF.

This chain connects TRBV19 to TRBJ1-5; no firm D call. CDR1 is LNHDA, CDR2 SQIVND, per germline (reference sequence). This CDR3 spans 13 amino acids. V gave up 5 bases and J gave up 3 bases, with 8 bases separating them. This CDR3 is CASSYSPNQPQHF. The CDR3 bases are TGTGCCAGTAGTTACAGCCCCAATCAGCCCCAGCATTTT.

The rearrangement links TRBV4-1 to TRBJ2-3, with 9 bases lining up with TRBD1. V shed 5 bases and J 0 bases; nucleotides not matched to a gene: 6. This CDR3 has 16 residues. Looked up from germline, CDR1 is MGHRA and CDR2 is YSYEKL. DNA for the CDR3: TGCGCCAGCAGCTTACAGGGGGCCCTTAGCACAGATACGCAGTATTTT. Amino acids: CASSLQGALSTDTQYF.